One sample yielded the 20 T cell receptor beta chains listed below, sequenced in a study of metastatic and nonmetastatic thyroid tumors. No patient received treatment before thyroid surgery. TCRdb reanalyzed the PCR reads via MiXCR. This table holds around 44,000 clones, approximately 28% found once. Sequenced input: blood. The origin of the receptors is a male donor with papillary thyroid cancer or a benign thyroid nodule (not recorded which). Some clones in this sample may be carry-over from other donors' samples.

This clone came up a few times. The junction differs from germline at one of its ends, possibly a read error. The chain uses TRBV6-1 and TRBJ1-1; TRBD1 matches 7 bases. This CDR3 spans 13 amino acids. Germline V CDR1 and CDR2: MNHNS, SASEGT. The CDR3 loop reads CVSSGTENTEALF. The DNA for the CDR3 is TGTGTCAGCTCGGGGACAGAGAACACTGAAGCTCTCTTT.

This clone was detected only a few times. A much bigger clone sits one base away, suggesting this may be a read error. At the DNA level, this CDR3 is encoded by other sequences in the same sample as well. The V gene is TRBV3-1, the J gene TRBJ2-5; TRBD2 agrees at 9 bases. The germline V gene has CDR1 LGHDT and CDR2 YNNKEL (reference sequence). After removal of 4 bases from V and 1 base from J, the junction contained 7 bases not matched to a gene. This CDR3 has 16 residues. The CDR3 nucleotides are TGTGCCAGCAGCCCGCCACTAGCGGGTGTCCAAGAGACCCAGTACTTC. Its protein is CASSPPLAGVQETQYF.

This clone was observed at least ten times. The chain links TRBV2 to TRBJ2-1; D is possibly TRBD2 (6 bases). CDR3 length equals 13 residues. The germline V gene encodes CDR1 SNHLY and CDR2 FYNNEI. V was pared by 8 bases and J by 2 bases, with 10 bases between. The CDR3 protein is CASLRGTYNEQFF. In DNA form, the CDR3 reads TGTGCCAGCCTCCGGGGGACCTACAATGAGCAGTTCTTC.

This rearrangement joins TRBV7-3 to TRBJ2-1, with 12 bases that match TRBD2. CDR1 and CDR2 from the germline V gene are SGHTA and FQGTGA. This CDR3 region has 15 residues. Germline trimming cut 5 bases from V and 4 bases from J; bases unmatched to any gene: 3. This chain's CDR3 is CASSALAGGYNEQFF. CDR3 nucleotide sequence: TGTGCCAGCAGCGCTCTAGCGGGAGGGTACAATGAGCAGTTCTTC.

The chain has TRBV28 and TRBJ2-3; 7 positions agree with TRBD2. Germline V gives CDR1 MDHEN, CDR2 SYDVKM. J gave up 6 bases and V 8 bases, and 14 bases lay outside the gene matches. CDR3 length: 15 residues. CDR3 nucleotide sequence: TGTGCCAGCCGGTGGAGCGGGATAAACACGGATACGCAGTATTTT. Amino acids: CASRWSGINTDTQYF.

This clone was counted many times. The rearrangement uses TRBV28 and TRBJ1-1; no reliable D call. CDR1 is MDHEN and CDR2 is SYDVKM in the germline V gene. With 1 base removed from V and 1 base from J, the gap between germline ends came to 28 bases. The CDR3 is made up of 21 amino acids. The CDR3, as DNA: TGTGCCAGCAGTTTATACGGTGGTTGGGTCGAAGCTTTACCAAAGAACACTGAAGCTTTCTTT. Protein: CASSLYGGWVEALPKNTEAFF.

This clone is labeled as medium-sized. V is TRBV4-1 and J is TRBJ2-7, with D unclear. Germline V gene data show CDR1 as MGHRA and CDR2 as YSYEKL. CDR3 length: 15 residues. V lost 1 base and J 0 bases, leaving 10 bases between the germline ends. CDR3 sequence (DNA): TGCGCCAGCAGCCAAGTACTCGGCAGCTCCTACGAGCAGTACTTC. It translates to CASSQVLGSSYEQYF.

This clone was seen ten or more times. The CDR3 protein is CASYWRENGQETQYF. The CDR3 DNA follows: TGTGCCAGCTACTGGCGGGAGAACGGCCAAGAGACCCAGTACTTC. This rearrangement joins TRBV2 to TRBJ2-5, with TRBD2 identical over 7 bases. The V gene's germline CDR1 is SNHLY and CDR2 FYNNEI. This CDR3 comprises 15 residues. V was clipped by 8 bases and J by 1 base; unmatched bases: 10.

The chain couples TRBV12-3 or TRBV12-4 to TRBJ2-2; TRBD2 agrees at 10 bases. Germline trimming cut 3 bases from V and 6 bases from J; bases unmatched to any gene: 4. The CDR3 sequence is 15 residues long. For the CDR3, the DNA is TGTGCCAGCAGTTTTTCCAGCGGGAGGGCCGGGGAGCTGTTTTTT. Protein product: CASSFSSGRAGELFF.

The chain combines TRBV19 with TRBJ2-3, with a weak D call TRBD2 (5 bases). CDR1 is LNHDA and CDR2 is SQIVND in the germline V gene (reference sequence). The CDR3 extends over 13 amino acids. V was trimmed by 10 bases and J by 4 bases, leaving 15 bases between them. CDR3: CATRLTVADTQYF. The CDR3 DNA reads TGTGCCACTCGACTAACAGTGGCAGATACGCAGTATTTT. The full variable domain, completed using reference TRBV19 and TRBJ2-3, is DGGITQSPKYLFRKEGQNVTLSCEQNLNHDAMYWYRQDPGQGLRLIYYSQIVNDFQKGDIAEGYSVSREKKESFPLTVTSAQKNPTAFYLCATRLTVADTQYFGPGTRLTVL.

The J gene is TRBJ1-3, the V gene TRBV6-6; TRBD1 matches at 7 bases. Germline assignment: CDR1 MNHNY and CDR2 SVGAGI (reference sequence). This CDR3 spans 15 amino acids. J was trimmed by 3 bases and V by 0 bases; bases with no gene match: 2. CDR3 sequence (DNA): TGTGCCAGCAGTTACTCGCCAGGGGGTGGAAACACCATATATTTT. This encodes CASSYSPGGGNTIYF.

This clone was observed many times. The gene calls are TRBV6-1 and TRBJ2-5; perhaps TRBD1 as D (6 bases). The length of the CDR3 is 11 residues. Germline V gene lookup returns CDR1 MNHNS and CDR2 SASEGT. The V end lost 10 bases, the J end lost 3 bases, and 9 bases lay between the germline ends. The CDR3 loop is CATRTEETQYF. CDR3 sequence (DNA): TGTGCCACCAGGACAGAAGAGACCCAGTACTTC.

The chain combines TRBV20-1 with TRBJ1-3; TRBD1 aligns across 7 bases. The trim removed 3 bases at V and 3 bases at J, leaving 2 bases unmatched. The CDR3 contains 13 residues. CDR1 is DFQATT, CDR2 SNEGSKA, per germline (reference sequence). This CDR3 is CSASQGGGNTIYF. In nucleotides, the CDR3 is TGCAGTGCTAGTCAGGGGGGTGGAAACACCATATATTTT.

This clone was counted a few times. The genes are TRBV6-1 and TRBJ2-2; no clear D. In germline, CDR1 is MNHNS, CDR2 SASEGT. Trimming removed 5 bases from V and 2 bases from J, with 9 bases in between. The CDR3 is made up of 14 amino acids. CDR3 amino acids: CASSFQVNTGELFF. The CDR3 DNA is TGTGCCAGCAGTTTCCAGGTAAACACCGGGGAGCTGTTTTTT.

V is TRBV11-2 and J is TRBJ2-5; the D is unclear. CDR3 length: 16 residues. V was shortened by 7 bases and J by 2 bases, with 20 bases between the two germline ends. In germline, CDR1 is SGHAT, CDR2 FQNNGV. This CDR3 reads CASIPHETHNQETQYF. The CDR3 DNA sequence: TGTGCCAGCATCCCCCATGAGACACATAATCAAGAGACCCAGTACTTC.

This clone was found many times. Other DNA sequences in the same sample also yield this CDR3. The V gene is TRBV9, the J gene TRBJ2-2; the match to TRBD2 covers 12 bases. The CDR3 runs 15 residues. CDR1 and CDR2 from the germline V gene are SGDLS and YYNGEE. Unmatched junction bases numbered 8, after V lost 8 bases and J lost 6 bases. The CDR3 reads CASSIRTSGAGELFF. CDR3 DNA sequence: TGTGCCAGTAGCATACGGACTAGCGGGGCCGGGGAGCTGTTTTTT.

As for this clone: Relative to the germline gene, one junction end is altered; a read error may explain this. The chain has TRBV20-1 and TRBJ2-2; the D gene is possibly TRBD1 (7 bases). CDR1 DFQATT and CDR2 SNEGSKA come from the germline V gene (reference sequence). The CDR3 covers 14 residues. CDR3 sequence: CIAGSYRGSGELFF. DNA of the CDR3: TGCATTGCAGGGTCTTACAGGGGATCGGGGGAGTTGTTTTTT.

About this clone: An end of the junction differs from the germline gene, which may be a read error. The rearrangement uses TRBV2 and TRBJ1-2; 8 bases match TRBD1. Per germline, CDR1 SNHLY and CDR2 FYNNEI. CDR3 length: 14 residues. The CDR3 protein is CVSSGDRSSYGYTF. The CDR3, as DNA: TGTGTCAGCAGTGGGGACAGGTCGTCCTATGGCTACACCTTC. The full variable domain, rest sourced from reference TRBV2 and TRBJ1-2, is EPEVTQTPSHQVTQMGQEVILRCVPISNHLYFYWYRQILGQKVEFLVSFYNNEISEKSEIFDDQFSVERPDGSNFTLKIRSTKLEDSAMYFCVSSGDRSSYGYTFGSGTRLTVV.

This rearrangement joins TRBV6-5 to TRBJ2-1, with D possibly being TRBD1 or TRBD2 (5 bases each). V shed 4 bases and J shed 15 bases, with 13 bases lying between them. The CDR3 consists of 11 residues. CDR1 and CDR2 from the germline V gene are MNHEY and SVGAGI. The CDR3 DNA follows: TGTGCCAGCAGTTTATATCGGGACGGGTTCTTC. This translates into CASSLYRDGFF.

The chain employs TRBV5-1 and TRBJ1-2, with 12 bases that match TRBD1. CDR3 length: 15 residues. V lost 4 bases to trimming and J lost 4 bases; unmatched junction nucleotides: 5. Germline CDR1 reads SGHRS; CDR2 reads YFSETQ. This chain's CDR3 is CASSQGQGATYGYTF. Written as DNA, the CDR3 is TGCGCCAGCAGCCAGGGACAGGGGGCTACCTATGGCTACACCTTC.